Listed here is a single T cell receptor beta chain. Its antigen is still unknown. The data were taken from a study of cytomegalovirus exposure and HLA in healthy donors. A multiplex PCR was run with 60 Vbeta primers and 13 Jbeta primers. Original processing methods: Among the unique TCR beta chains that a later analysis counted, about 85 million in all, around 11 million were shared. Here immunoSEQ multiplex PCR was the method, and the copy in TCRdb shows in-frame clones only, minus some. V, J and clone size reflect that table, while D and trimming were determined from the DNA. The sample has roughly 100,000 clones; about 70% are singletons. The CDR3 length is 15 residues. Study-level results: HLA alleles showed associations with around 15,000 TCR beta sequences in a later analysis, at a 0.05 false discovery rate. Several V segments, TRBV6-2 and TRBV6-3 among them, could not be told apart and were dropped.

The chain couples TRBV21-1 to TRBJ2-1; TRBD1 was called by the table and not checked on the DNA. TRBV21-1 counts as a pseudogene. The sample consisted of PBMCs. The sequence was collected from a woman aged 45-60 years in good health and CMV-seropositive. CDR3 loop: CASSLPGQGCNEQFF. Written as DNA, the CDR3 is TGTGCCAGCAGCCTTCCGGGACAGGGGTGCAATGAGCAGTTCTTC.